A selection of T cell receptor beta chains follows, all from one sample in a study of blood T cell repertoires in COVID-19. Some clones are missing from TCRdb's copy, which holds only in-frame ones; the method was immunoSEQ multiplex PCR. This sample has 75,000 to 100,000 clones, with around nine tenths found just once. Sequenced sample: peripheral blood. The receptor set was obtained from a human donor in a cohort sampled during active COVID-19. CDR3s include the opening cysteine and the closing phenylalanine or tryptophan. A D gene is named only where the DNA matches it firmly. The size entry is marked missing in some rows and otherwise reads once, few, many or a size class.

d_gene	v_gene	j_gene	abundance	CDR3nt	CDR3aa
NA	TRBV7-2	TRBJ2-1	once	TGTGCCAGCAGCTCAACCGCGACTACCTACAATGAGCAGTTCTTC	CASSSTATTYNEQFF
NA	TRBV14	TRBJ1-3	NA	TGTGCCAGCAGCCAAGGACAGATGGGCACCATATATTTT	CASSQGQMGTIYF
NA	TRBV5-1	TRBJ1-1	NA	TGCGCCAGCAGCTCGCAGGGATCTGAAGCTTTCTTT	CASSSQGSEAFF
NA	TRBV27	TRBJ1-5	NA	TGTGCCAGCAGGGGCAGTTCAAATAGCAATCAGCCCCAGCATTTT	CASRGSSNSNQPQHF
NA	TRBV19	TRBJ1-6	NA	TGTGCCAGTAGTGCCTCAGGGGACACCCTCCACTTT	CASSASGDTLHF
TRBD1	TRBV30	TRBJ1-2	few	TGTGCCTGGAGGCCTGGGACAGGGTCCGGGAACTATGGCTACACCTTC	CAWRPGTGSGNYGYTF
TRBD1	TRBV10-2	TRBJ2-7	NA	TGCGCCAGCAGGGACAGGATGATCTACGAGCAGTACTTC	CASRDRMIYEQYF
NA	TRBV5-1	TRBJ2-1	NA	TGCGCCAGCACCGGCGGGGGAGGGGGTACCAATGAGCAGTTCTTC	CASTGGGGGTNEQFF
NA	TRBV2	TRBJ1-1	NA	TGTGCCAGCATCCAGATAGCGTCGAACACTGAAGCTTTCTTT	CASIQIASNTEAFF
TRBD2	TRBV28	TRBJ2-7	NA	TGTGCCAGCAGCAGCCTAGCGGGGGGCCACGAGCAGTACTTC	CASSSLAGGHEQYF
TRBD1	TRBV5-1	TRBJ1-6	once	TGCGCCAGCAGCTATATCGCAGGGGGGTCTTCACCCCTCCACTTT	CASSYIAGGSSPLHF
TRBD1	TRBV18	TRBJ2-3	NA	TGTGCCAGCTCACCCCGGGGCGCAGGGGGATTCACAGATACGCAGTATTTT	CASSPRGAGGFTDTQYF
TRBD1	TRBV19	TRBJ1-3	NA	TGTGCCAGTAGTCAACGACAGGGATCTGGAAACACCATATATTTT	CASSQRQGSGNTIYF
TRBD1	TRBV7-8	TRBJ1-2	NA	TGTGCCAGCAGCCCCGCGGGGCAGGGGGCGTATGGCTACACCTTC	CASSPAGQGAYGYTF
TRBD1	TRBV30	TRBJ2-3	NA	TGTGCCTGCCGACAGGGGGCTACGCAGTATTTT	CACRQGATQYF
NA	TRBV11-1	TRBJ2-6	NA	TGTGCCAGCAGGGAGGTTGGTGGGGCCAACGTCCTGACTTTC	CASREVGGANVLTF
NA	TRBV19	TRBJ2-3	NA	TGTGCCAGTAGTGATACGGACAGCCGCACAGATACGCAGTATTTT	CASSDTDSRTDTQYF
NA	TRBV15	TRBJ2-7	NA	TGTGCCACCAGCAGAGATTCCAGGGCAACCTACGAGCAGTACTTC	CATSRDSRATYEQYF
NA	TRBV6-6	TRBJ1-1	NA	TGTGCCAGCAGTCAACTTACAGGGCCCTATAATATGAACACTGAAGCTTTCTTT	CASSQLTGPYNMNTEAFF
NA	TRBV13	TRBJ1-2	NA	TGTGCCAGCAGCAAAACCGGGACAAGTAACTATGGCTACACCTTC	CASSKTGTSNYGYTF
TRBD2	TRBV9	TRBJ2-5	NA	TGTGCCAGCAGCGTAGCTAGCGGGGCCCAAGAGACCCAGTACTTC	CASSVASGAQETQYF
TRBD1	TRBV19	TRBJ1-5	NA	TGTGCCAGTAGTAAAAAACGACAGGGTTTGGATCAGCCCCAGCATTTT	CASSKKRQGLDQPQHF
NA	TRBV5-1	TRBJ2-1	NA	TGCGCCAGCAGCCCGCTTTTTTCGACTTACAATGAGCAGTTCTTC	CASSPLFSTYNEQFF
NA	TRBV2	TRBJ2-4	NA	TGTGCCAGCAGTGGAGACGGAGGTTCGGTTCAGTACTTC	CASSGDGGSVQYF
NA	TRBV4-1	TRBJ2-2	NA	TGCGCCAGCAGCCCCTCGGGGAACACCGGGGAGCTGTTTTTT	CASSPSGNTGELFF
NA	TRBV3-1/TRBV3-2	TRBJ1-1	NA	TGTGCCAGCAGCAAAAAAAGAGTGGGAGGCACTGAAGCTTTCTTT	CASSKKRVGGTEAFF
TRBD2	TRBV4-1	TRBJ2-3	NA	TGCGCCAGCAGCCCCAAGTCGGGGGGGCTAGTAGATACGCAGTATTTT	CASSPKSGGLVDTQYF
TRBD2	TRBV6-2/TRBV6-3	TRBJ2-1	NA	TGTGCCAGCAGTTTCGGACTAGCGCCGGTCAATGAGCAGTTCTTC	CASSFGLAPVNEQFF
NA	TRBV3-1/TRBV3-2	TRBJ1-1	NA	TGTGCCAGCAGCCAAGAGCAGCGCACTGAAGCTTTCTTT	CASSQEQRTEAFF
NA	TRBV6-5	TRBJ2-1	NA	TGTGCCAGCAGTTATCTCGCACGGGATGAGCAGTTCTTC	CASSYLARDEQFF
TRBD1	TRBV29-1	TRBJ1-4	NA	TGCAGCGCACTCGGGCGACAGGGTCTGGGGGAAAAACTGTTTTTT	CSALGRQGLGEKLFF
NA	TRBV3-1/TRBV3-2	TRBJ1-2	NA	TGTGCCAGCAGCCCCGTTTACAGTTCTAACTATGGCTACACCTTC	CASSPVYSSNYGYTF
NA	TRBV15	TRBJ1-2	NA	TGTGCCACCAGCAGCTCGCGGGGCAGGGTGTATGGCTACACCTTC	CATSSSRGRVYGYTF
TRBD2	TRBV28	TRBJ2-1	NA	TGTGCCAGCAAGCCCAAGCGGGAGGGTTTTTCCTACAATGAGCAGTTCTTC	CASKPKREGFSYNEQFF
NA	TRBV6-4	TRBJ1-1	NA	TGTGCCAGCTCGGACAGTCTGAACACTGAAGCTTTCTTT	CASSDSLNTEAFF
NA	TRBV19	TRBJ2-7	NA	TGTGCCAGTAGTACGGGGGACGGGAAAGGAATGCAGTACTTC	CASSTGDGKGMQYF
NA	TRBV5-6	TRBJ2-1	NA	TGTGCCAGCAGCTTTTCCGGTAGGGGTGAGCAGTTCTTC	CASSFSGRGEQFF
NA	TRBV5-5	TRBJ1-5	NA	TGTGCCAGCAGCCCAGACAGGATCAATCAGCCCCAGCATTTT	CASSPDRINQPQHF
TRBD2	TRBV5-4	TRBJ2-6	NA	TGTGCCAGCAGCTTCCCCTGGTTAGCGGGAGACTCTGGGGCCAACGTCCTGACTTTC	CASSFPWLAGDSGANVLTF
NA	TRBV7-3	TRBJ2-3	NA	TGTGCCAGCAGGATTTCTAGGCGGCGGCCAGATACGCAGTATTTT	CASRISRRRPDTQYF
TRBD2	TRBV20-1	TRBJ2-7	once	TGCAGTGCTAGTCGGACTAGCGTTTCCTACGAGCAGTACTTC	CSASRTSVSYEQYF
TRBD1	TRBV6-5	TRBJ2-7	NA	TGTGCCAGCAGTTACTACGGACAGGGTGTCAACGAGCAGTACTTC	CASSYYGQGVNEQYF
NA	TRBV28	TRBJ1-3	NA	TGTGCCAGCAGTGTAGGGGGAATCTCTGGAAACACCATATATTTT	CASSVGGISGNTIYF
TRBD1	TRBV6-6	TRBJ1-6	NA	TGTGCCAGCAGTCGAAATAGGGGGCGCGGTAATAATTCACCCCTCCACTTT	CASSRNRGRGNNSPLHF
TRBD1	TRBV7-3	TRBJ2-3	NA	TGTGCCAGCAGCTCCCCCCGGACAGGGGTTACAGATACGCAGTATTTT	CASSSPRTGVTDTQYF
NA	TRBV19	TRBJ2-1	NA	TGTGCCAGTACCAAGACAGATACCCACAATGAGCAGTTCTTC	CASTKTDTHNEQFF
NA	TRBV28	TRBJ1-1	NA	TGTGCCAGCAGCTCTGGACAAAACACTGAAGCTTTCTTT	CASSSGQNTEAFF
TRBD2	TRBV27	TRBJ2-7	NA	TGTGCCAGCAGTCCAGAACGACGGGGACTAGCGAGACGATCCTACGAGCAGTACTTC	CASSPERRGLARRSYEQYF
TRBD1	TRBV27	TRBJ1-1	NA	TGTGCCAGCAGTCTTCCCACCGGGACAGGGGCCACTGAAGCTTTCTTT	CASSLPTGTGATEAFF